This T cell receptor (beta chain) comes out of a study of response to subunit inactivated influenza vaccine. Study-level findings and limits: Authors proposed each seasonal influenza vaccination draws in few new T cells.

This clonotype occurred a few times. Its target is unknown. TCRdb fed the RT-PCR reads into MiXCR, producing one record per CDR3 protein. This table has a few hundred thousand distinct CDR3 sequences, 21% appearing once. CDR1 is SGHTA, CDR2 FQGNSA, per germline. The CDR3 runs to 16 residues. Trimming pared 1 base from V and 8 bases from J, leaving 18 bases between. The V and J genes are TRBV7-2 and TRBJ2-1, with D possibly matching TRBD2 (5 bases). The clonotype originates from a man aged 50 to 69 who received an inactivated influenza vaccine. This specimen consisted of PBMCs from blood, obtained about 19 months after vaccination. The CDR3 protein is CASSLVLGVSGDEQFF. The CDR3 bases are TGTGCCAGCAGCTTAGTTTTGGGAGTCTCCGGAGATGAGCAGTTCTTC.